What follows are 24 T cell receptor beta chains derived from one specimen sequenced in a study of breast tumors, draining lymph nodes, adjacent tissues (dated by TCRdb to the mid-2010s). Library prep was done by multiplex PCR. Sequencing was carried out with an Illumina HiSeq 2000. TCRdb reprocessing: public reads trimmed at Q25 with fastp, clones called with MiXCR, in-frame beta chains kept. Duplicate CDR3 protein sequences are folded into a single record with the most common DNA and genes. Here the sample has 200,000 to 250,000 distinct CDR3 sequences; around 34% occur a single time. Of the sample, approximately 3.5% falls within the top ten clones. The axillary draining lymph nodes of breast cancer patients were the source of the lymph node samples. The specimen sequenced was axillary lymph node tissue. The receptors come from a female donor with breast cancer. Some clones in this sample may be carry-over from other donors' samples.

This clonotype showed up just once. The chain is built from TRBV6-5 and TRBJ2-1, with 8 bases matching TRBD1. Germline lookup yields CDR1 MNHEY and CDR2 SVGAGI. V was pared by 4 bases and J by 10 bases, with 12 bases of the junction left unmatched. The CDR3 has 15 residues. The CDR3 coding sequence is TGTGCCAGCAGTTCCCAGACAGGGGAGTATAGGGAGCAGTTCTTC. Its protein is CASSSQTGEYREQFF.

This clonotype turned up a few times. The CDR3 coding sequence is TGTGCCAGCACCCGGGACCTCACTGAAGCTTTCTTT. Translation gives CASTRDLTEAFF. The rearrangement joins TRBV7-9 to TRBJ1-1; weak D call: TRBD1 (5 bases). V shed 7 bases and J shed 4 bases, with 10 bases lying between them. The length of the CDR3 is 12 residues. The germline V gene has CDR1 SEHNR and CDR2 FQNEAQ (reference sequence).

V and J are TRBV9 and TRBJ2-5, with D unresolved. Germline V gene sequence: CDR1 SGDLS, CDR2 YYNGEE. The germline V and J ends were trimmed by 0 bases and 12 bases, with 12 bases remaining between them. There are 12 residues in the CDR3. The CDR3 loop is CASSVAWNPEYF. CDR3 DNA sequence: TGTGCCAGCAGCGTAGCGTGGAACCCGGAGTACTTC.

This clonotype was picked up many times. This rearrangement joins TRBV30 to TRBJ2-3; 8 bases line up with TRBD1. V shed 3 bases and J 3 bases; nucleotides not matched to a gene: 8. Germline loops: CDR1 GTSNPN, CDR2 SVGIG (reference sequence). The length of the CDR3 is 15 residues. This CDR3 reads CAWREWTGRTDTQYF. The CDR3 DNA reads as TGTGCCTGGAGGGAATGGACAGGGCGGACAGATACGCAGTATTTT.

This clonotype was seen many times. The chain uses TRBV7-9 and TRBJ2-1; possible D gene TRBD2, 7 bases. V gave up 2 bases and J gave up 6 bases, with 11 bases separating them. Germline values: CDR1 SEHNR, CDR2 FQNEAQ (reference sequence). CDR3 length equals 14 residues. The CDR3 DNA reads as TGTGCCAGCAGCTTACGAGGGGGGGGCAATGAGCAGTTCTTC. Its translation is CASSLRGGGNEQFF.

In this sample, this clonotype turned up many times. The gene calls are TRBV19 and TRBJ1-2; D remains unclear. The ends were cut back, 2 bases at V and 3 bases at J, with 13 bases in the middle. The CDR3 spans 15 residues. Germline V gives CDR1 LNHDA, CDR2 SQIVND (reference sequence). The CDR3 nucleotides are TGTGCCAGTAGTATACAGGCCTCTGGGGACTATGGCTACACCTTC. Amino acid sequence: CASSIQASGDYGYTF.

This clonotype has just a few counts. The V gene is TRBV27, the J gene TRBJ1-5, with D unclear. The CDR3 extends over 15 amino acids. V lost 5 bases to trimming and J lost 6 bases, with 17 bases between them. CDR1 and CDR2 from the germline V gene are MNHEY and SMNVEV (reference sequence). This chain's CDR3 is CASSPRFGFPQPQHF. CDR3 coding DNA: TGTGCCAGCAGTCCCCGTTTTGGGTTCCCTCAGCCCCAGCATTTT.

This clonotype was observed at least ten times. V is TRBV7-9 and J is TRBJ1-4; the D gene is possibly TRBD1 (5 bases). CDR3 size: 14 residues. The ends were cut back, 6 bases at V and 5 bases at J, with 13 bases in the middle. Germline CDR1 reads SEHNR; CDR2 reads FQNEAQ (reference sequence). CDR3: CASRQRGPNEKLFF. CDR3 DNA: TGTGCCAGCAGACAGAGGGGCCCGAATGAAAAACTGTTTTTT. The whole variable domain, remainder taken from reference TRBV7-9 and TRBJ1-4, is DTGVSQNPRHKITKRGQNVTFRCDPISEHNRLYWYRQTLGQGPEFLTYFQNEAQLEKSRLLSDRFSAERPKGSFSTLEIQRTEQGDSAMYLCASRQRGPNEKLFFGSGTQLSVL.

The genes are TRBV6-1 and TRBJ2-7; TRBD1 is a possible D gene (6 bases). Germline V lookup: CDR1 MNHNS, CDR2 SASEGT. The germline V and J ends were trimmed by 6 bases and 2 bases, with 11 bases remaining between them. CDR3 size: 13 residues. CDR3 nucleotides: TGTGCCAGCAGAACAGGGCTCGCCTACGAGCAGTACTTC. It translates to CASRTGLAYEQYF.

Many counts were recorded for this clonotype. The V gene is TRBV7-6, the J gene TRBJ2-3; tentatively, D is TRBD1 (5 bases). With 1 base removed from V and 2 bases from J, the gap between germline ends came to 10 bases. Germline assignment: CDR1 SGHVS and CDR2 FNYEAQ. The CDR3 covers 15 residues. The CDR3 loop reads CASSLGQTDTDTQYF. The CDR3 DNA reads TGTGCCAGCAGCTTAGGACAGACCGACACAGATACGCAGTATTTT.

As for this clonotype: One base away lies a much larger clone, so this may be a sequencing read error. The chain's CDR3 is CASSFRLAGGRSYEQHF. In DNA, the CDR3 is TGTGCCAGCAGTTTCCGGCTAGCGGGAGGGAGGTCCTACGAGCAGCACTTC. V is TRBV12-3 or TRBV12-4 and J is TRBJ2-7; 12 bases agree with TRBD2. This CDR3 region has 17 residues.

This clonotype came up a few times. This chain links TRBV5-5 with TRBJ2-7; tentative D call: TRBD2 (7 bases). Germline-derived CDR1 and CDR2 are SGHKS and YYEKEE (reference sequence). The CDR3 extends over 15 amino acids. V dropped 5 bases and J dropped 6 bases, with 21 bases sitting between them. The CDR3: CASSRGGPGAAEQYF. DNA of the CDR3: TGTGCCAGCAGTAGGGGGGGACCGGGGGCGGCCGAGCAGTACTTC.

V is TRBV6-6 and J is TRBJ2-1, with D unclear. Trimming removed 5 bases from V and 8 bases from J, with 22 bases in between. The V gene's germline CDR1 is MNHNY and CDR2 SVGAGI (reference sequence). The CDR3 length is 16 residues. The CDR3 protein is CASSHPSGRYLDEQFF. The CDR3 DNA reads TGTGCCAGCAGTCACCCCAGTGGACGCTATCTCGATGAGCAGTTCTTC.

This rearrangement joins TRBV15 to TRBJ2-7; tentatively, D is TRBD2 (5 bases). The V end was cut by 4 bases, the J end by 0 bases, with 13 bases between. The germline gives CDR1 LNHNV, CDR2 YYDKDF (reference sequence). The CDR3 totals 15 residues. CDR3 nucleotide sequence: TGTGCCACCAGCAATGCCTGGGCGGGCTCCTACGAGCAGTACTTC. Its translation is CATSNAWAGSYEQYF.

This clonotype was detected many times. The rearrangement uses TRBV4-2 and TRBJ1-4; D remains ambiguous. Germline lookup yields CDR1 LGHNA and CDR2 YNFKEQ. The CDR3 totals 14 residues. V shed 5 bases and J shed 4 bases, with 11 bases lying between them. CDR3 sequence reads: CASSITTGNEKLFF. The CDR3 DNA sequence: TGTGCCAGCAGCATAACGACCGGTAATGAAAAACTGTTTTTT.

The chain recombines TRBV5-1 with TRBJ2-7, with 7 positions matching TRBD1. This CDR3 comprises 15 residues. J was trimmed by 0 bases and V by 4 bases; bases with no gene match: 7. Per germline, CDR1 SGHRS and CDR2 YFSETQ. The CDR3: CASSAGQESSYEQYF. The CDR3, as DNA: TGCGCCAGCAGCGCCGGACAGGAGAGCTCCTACGAGCAGTACTTC. The full variable domain, in which reference TRBV5-1 and TRBJ2-7 provide the parts outside the CDR3, is KAGVTQTPRYLIKTRGQQVTLSCSPISGHRSVSWYQQTPGQGLQFLFEYFSETQRNKGNFPGRFSGRQFSNSRSEMNVSTLELGDSALYLCASSAGQESSYEQYFGPGTRLTVT.

This clonotype came up many times. CDR3 sequence: CSALTRRGTDTQYF. The CDR3 coding sequence is TGCAGTGCATTAACGAGGCGGGGCACAGATACGCAGTATTTT. The V gene is TRBV20-1, the J gene TRBJ2-3; maybe TRBD2 (5 bases). The CDR3 has 14 residues. Trimming pared 6 bases from V and 1 base from J, leaving 14 bases between. Germline CDR1 reads DFQATT; CDR2 reads SNEGSKA (reference sequence).

CDR3: CASSPTGPETQYF. CDR3 in DNA: TGCGCCAGCAGCCCGACAGGGCCAGAGACCCAGTACTTC. The chain employs TRBV5-1 and TRBJ2-5; 7 nucleotides agree with TRBD1. The CDR3 is made up of 13 amino acids. The junction had 4 bases not matched to a gene; V was cut back by 4 bases and J by 4 bases. Germline-derived CDR1 and CDR2 are SGHRS and YFSETQ.

The J gene is TRBJ2-3, the V gene TRBV25-1; D unresolved. The V and J ends lost 4 bases and 0 bases respectively, with 17 bases between them. The CDR3 totals 17 residues. Germline V gene lookup returns CDR1 MGHDK and CDR2 SYGVNS. CDR3 protein: CASSAARAQESTDTQYF. DNA of the CDR3: TGTGCCAGCAGTGCCGCACGGGCCCAGGAGAGCACAGATACGCAGTATTTT.

V is TRBV6-4 and J is TRBJ1-6; D may be TRBD1 (5 bases). The V end was cut by 7 bases, the J end by 7 bases, with 17 bases between. The CDR3 loop spans 15 amino acids. Germline V CDR1 and CDR2: MRHNA, SNTAGT. CDR3 sequence (DNA): TGTGCCAGCATTGAGACGGGGGTCGTAAATTCACCCCTCCACTTT. It yields the protein CASIETGVVNSPLHF.

This clonotype has a count of ten or more. The chain links TRBV11-3 to TRBJ2-1; TRBD2 aligns across 10 bases. Germline loops: CDR1 SGHNT, CDR2 YENEEA. Trimming removed 1 base from V and 6 bases from J; junction bases left unmatched: 12. The CDR3 is 18 amino acids. The CDR3 protein is CASSLGLVAGGFSNEQFF. CDR3 nucleotides: TGTGCCAGCAGCTTAGGTCTGGTAGCGGGAGGTTTCAGCAATGAGCAGTTCTTC.

This clonotype was seen a few times. The genes are TRBV20-1 and TRBJ1-1; D unresolved. This CDR3 has 12 amino acids. The germline gives CDR1 DFQATT, CDR2 SNEGSKA (reference sequence). V was shortened by 0 bases and J by 6 bases, with 8 bases between the two germline ends. The CDR3 loop is CSARERWAEAFF. The CDR3 region has the DNA TGCAGTGCTAGAGAGAGGTGGGCTGAAGCTTTCTTT.

This clonotype was counted ten times or more. The genes are TRBV5-1 and TRBJ2-3; TRBD1 is a possible D gene (6 bases). CDR3 length: 17 amino acids. Trimming took off 0 bases at V and 0 bases at J, with 14 bases between the two ends. Germline V gene data show CDR1 as SGHRS and CDR2 as YFSETQ. CDR3 amino acids: CASSLAGTQISTDTQYF. The DNA of the CDR3 is TGCGCCAGCAGCTTGGCCGGGACACAAATTAGCACAGATACGCAGTATTTT. The entire variable domain, with the rest obtained from reference TRBV5-1 and TRBJ2-3, is as follows: KAGVTQTPRYLIKTRGQQVTLSCSPISGHRSVSWYQQTPGQGLQFLFEYFSETQRNKGNFPGRFSGRQFSNSRSEMNVSTLELGDSALYLCASSLAGTQISTDTQYFGPGTRLTVL.

This clonotype was seen at least ten times. The V and J genes are TRBV20-1 and TRBJ2-5; no clear D gene. The CDR3 is made up of 12 amino acids. Germline V gene sequence: CDR1 DFQATT, CDR2 SNEGSKA (reference sequence). The V end was cut by 0 bases, the J end by 7 bases, with 9 bases between. The CDR3 coding sequence is TGCAGTGCTAGAGAGGCAAGTAGGACCCAGTACTTC. Translating it yields CSAREASRTQYF.